Below, 12 T cell receptor beta chains from the same sample are listed, as sequenced in a study of T cell repertoires in cytomegalovirus infection. The antigens for these receptors are not known. Each CDR3 protein gets one entry after TCRdb re-called the reads with MiXCR. Altogether some 800,000 distinct CDR3 sequences are present, approximately 32% being singletons, with the ten largest covering 9.5% to 15%. The starting material was cultured CD8+ T cells from PBMCs, obtained from culture after CMV antigen stimulation. The receptors shown here come from a human donor in good health (CMV status not recorded). Some clones in this sample may be carry-over from other donors' samples.

In DNA, the CDR3 is TGTGCCAGCAGTCGATCGGCAGGGTCGAACTATGGCTACACCTTC. This encodes CASSRSAGSNYGYTF. V usage is TRBV7-9 and J usage is TRBJ1-2, with a weak D call TRBD1 (5 bases). V was shortened by 6 bases and J by 2 bases, with 16 bases between the two germline ends. Germline V gives CDR1 SEHNR, CDR2 FQNEAQ (reference sequence). This CDR3 comprises 15 residues.

The chain joins TRBV4-1 to TRBJ1-5, with a possible D match to TRBD1 (6 bases). This CDR3 spans 18 amino acids. Deletions cut 0 bases from V and 4 bases from J, with 19 bases between. Germline V lookup: CDR1 MGHRA, CDR2 YSYEKL. The CDR3 bases are TGCGCCAGCAGCCAAGAAGGCGGGGTGGGGGCAAGTAATCAGCCCCAGCATTTT. Protein sequence: CASSQEGGVGASNQPQHF.

The V gene is TRBV6-5, the J gene TRBJ2-5; D possibly uses TRBD1 or TRBD2 (5 bases each). The germline V gene encodes CDR1 MNHEY and CDR2 SVGAGI. Trimming removed 2 bases at V and 4 bases at J, with 14 bases between. The length of the CDR3 is 15 residues. The CDR3 DNA is TGTGCCAGCAGTTACCGGACTGGGGCCCCAGAGACCCAGTACTTC. It translates to CASSYRTGAPETQYF.

This clonotype was found a few times. The rearrangement links TRBV7-2 to TRBJ2-3, with 14 bases matching TRBD2. This CDR3 region has 20 residues. CDR1 SGHTA and CDR2 FQGNSA come from the germline V gene. The V segment lost 5 bases and the J segment 0 bases; nucleotides outside the gene matches: 13. CDR3: CASSLPRWTSGGTSTDTQYF. In DNA, the CDR3 is TGTGCCAGCAGCCTCCCCCGGTGGACTAGCGGGGGGACTAGCACAGATACGCAGTATTTT.

There are many counts of this clonotype. This chain uses TRBV12-3 or TRBV12-4 with TRBJ1-1; D gene unclear. The CDR3 totals 15 residues. The germline V and J ends were trimmed by 3 bases and 4 bases, with 15 bases remaining between them. CDR3 sequence reads: CASSFKARESTEAFF. The CDR3 DNA sequence: TGTGCCAGCAGTTTTAAGGCAAGGGAATCCACTGAAGCTTTCTTT.

The chain carries TRBV6-1 and TRBJ1-3; D gene uncertain. This CDR3 is built from 15 residues. Germline CDR1 MNHNS, CDR2 SASEGT. Trimming took 5 bases from V and 8 from J, leaving 19 bases between them. CDR3 sequence (DNA): TGTGCCAGCAGTAAACCCTGGGGTCTGTGGGACACCATATATTTT. Protein sequence: CASSKPWGLWDTIYF.

The CDR3 nucleotides read TGTGCCAGCACCCCTGAGGGGGGGTGGTCGGATACGCAGTATTTT. Its protein is CASTPEGGWSDTQYF. The chain has TRBV13 and TRBJ2-3; tentatively, D is TRBD2 (7 bases). The germline CDR1 and CDR2 sequences are PRHDT and FYEKMQ (reference sequence). Trimming pared 7 bases from V and 6 bases from J, leaving 20 bases between. The CDR3 contains 15 residues.

The rearrangement uses TRBV3-1 and TRBJ2-4; D ambiguous. Germline CDR1 reads LGHDT; CDR2 reads YNNKEL (reference sequence). CDR3 length: 18 residues. With 0 bases removed from V and 0 bases from J, the gap between germline ends came to 15 bases. Here the CDR3 DNA reads TGTGCCAGCAGCCAAGATCCTGGACGTAATCTAGCCAAAAACATTCAGTACTTC. As protein: CASSQDPGRNLAKNIQYF.

The V call is TRBV7-8, the J call TRBJ2-7; the D gene could be TRBD1 or TRBD2 (5 bases each). V lost 4 bases, J lost 1 base, and 8 bases lay in between. Germline V CDR1 and CDR2: SGHVS, FQNEAQ. The CDR3 runs to 13 residues. In DNA, the CDR3 is TGTGCCAGCAGCTGGGGACCTTCCTACGAGCAGTACGTC. Translating gives CASSWGPSYEQYV.

This clonotype occurred a few times. The chain is built from TRBV7-9 and TRBJ2-7, with 10 bases lining up with TRBD1. The CDR3 consists of 15 residues. Germline CDR1 and CDR2: SEHNR and FQNEAQ (reference sequence). V shed 11 bases, J shed 0 bases, and the junction held 10 bases outside the gene matches. The chain's CDR3 is CALRGTGEPSYEQYV. The DNA for the CDR3 is TGTGCCCTCAGGGGGACAGGGGAACCCTCCTACGAGCAGTACGTC.

This rearrangement joins TRBV12-3 or TRBV12-4 to TRBJ1-2; no definite D call. The length of the CDR3 is 14 residues. The germline V and J ends were trimmed by 3 bases and 6 bases, with 14 bases remaining between them. This chain's CDR3 is CASSFNQETDGYTF. The CDR3 DNA follows: TGTGCCAGCAGTTTTAACCAGGAGACCGATGGCTACACCTTC.

This clonotype has at least ten counts. The gene calls are TRBV7-6 and TRBJ2-1; 7 bases fit TRBD1. Germline-derived CDR1 and CDR2 are SGHVS and FNYEAQ. This CDR3 spans 16 amino acids. V lost 1 base, J lost 5 bases, and 8 bases stayed unmatched. This CDR3 reads CASSLENRGLDNEQFF. The CDR3, as DNA: TGTGCCAGCAGCTTAGAGAACAGGGGATTGGACAATGAGCAGTTCTTC.